What follows is one T cell receptor beta chain and its context. The germline CDR1 and CDR2 sequences are SQVTM and ANQGSEA. This CDR3 contains 13 residues. V was trimmed by 2 bases and J by 5 bases, leaving 12 bases between them. Using immunoSEQ multiplex PCR, the repertoire was profiled, and TCRdb retains in-frame clones only, with some absent. Of 53,000 or so clones in the sample, around 84% were seen once. The data derive from a study of blood T cell repertoires in COVID-19. J is TRBJ2-5 and V is TRBV29-1; D may be TRBD2 (5 bases). The sample was peripheral blood. The receptor was derived from a man between 65 and 85 years old with active COVID-19. This CDR3 reads CSVERTGWETQYF. The CDR3 DNA is TGCAGCGTTGAACGTACGGGGTGGGAGACCCAGTACTTC.